Described below is a single TCR beta chain sequence and its context. Its antigen is as yet unknown. These data originate in a study of cytomegalovirus exposure and HLA in healthy donors. Regarding donors, all were healthy bone marrow donors. General study findings and limits: The study had only CMV serostatus as immune exposure information. HLA alleles showed associations with about 17,000 TCR beta sequences in a later analysis, at a 0.05 false discovery rate. In a later analysis, a genetic analysis reported fewer productive-TCR N-insertions in an Asian-associated ancestry cluster than the cohort average.

The PCR ran on 60 Vbeta and 13 Jbeta primers. Clones were sequenced by immunoSEQ multiplex PCR, and TCRdb holds only the in-frame ones, with some missing. The table includes 100,000 to 150,000 clones, approximately 74% detected once. The specimen was PBMCs. This clonotype originated in a male donor in good health and CMV-seronegative.

The CDR3 loop reads CASSMGTGGQNTEAFF. The CDR3 coding sequence is TGTGCCAGCAGTATGGGGACAGGGGGGCAGAACACTGAAGCTTTCTTT. The rearrangement links TRBV5-6 to TRBJ1-1, with TRBD1 matching over 11 bases. CDR1 SGHDT and CDR2 YYEEEE come from the germline V gene. This CDR3 is 16 amino acids long. The V and J ends lost 5 bases and 1 base, in that order; junction bases with no gene match: 7.